The next 26 T cell receptor beta chains were all read from a single sample in a study of T cell responses to AZD1222 COVID-19 vaccine. TCRdb keeps only in-frame clones here, not all; method: immunoSEQ multiplex PCR. The sample lists just over 150,000 clones, about 85% occurring once. Sequencing was performed on peripheral blood, taken after recovery from COVID-19. The source is an adult who had recovered from COVID-19.

The V call is TRBV7-2, the J call TRBJ2-7; D is unresolved. Trimming took off 8 bases at V and 2 bases at J, with 19 bases between the two ends. The CDR3 is made up of 15 amino acids. Per the germline V gene, CDR1 is SGHTA and CDR2 is FQGNSA. CDR3 protein: CASARSNVPAYEQYF. The CDR3 DNA reads as TGTGCCAGCGCCAGGTCAAACGTACCTGCCTACGAGCAGTACTTC.

The V call is TRBV19, the J call TRBJ2-7; TRBD1 agrees at 9 bases. Germline V gives CDR1 LNHDA, CDR2 SQIVND (reference sequence). The CDR3 consists of 15 residues. V lost 2 bases and J lost 4; bases outside the gene matches: 6. The CDR3 nucleotides are TGTGCCAGTAGTATAACCGGGACAGGGATGTACGAGCAGTACTTC. Residues: CASSITGTGMYEQYF.

CDR3 sequence reads: CASRYQGAKDIQYF. The CDR3 bases are TGCGCCAGCAGGTATCAGGGGGCAAAAGACATTCAGTACTTC. J is TRBJ2-4 and V is TRBV5-1, with 8 bases that match TRBD1. Germline V gene lookup returns CDR1 SGHRS and CDR2 YFSETQ. This CDR3 is 14 amino acids long. The V gene end was trimmed by 5 bases and the J gene end by 8 bases; junction bases not matched to a gene: 9.

This clone was observed once. In DNA, the CDR3 is TGCGCCAGCAGCTTGGATCCGGGGTTCGACTATGGCTACACCTTC. Translation gives CASSLDPGFDYGYTF. This chain links TRBV5-1 with TRBJ1-2, with D unresolved. The CDR3 consists of 15 residues. Germline V gene lookup returns CDR1 SGHRS and CDR2 YFSETQ. V dropped 0 bases and J dropped 3 bases, with 12 bases sitting between them.

The chain carries TRBV2 and TRBJ1-2, with D possibly matching TRBD1 (5 bases). Germline assignment: CDR1 SNHLY and CDR2 FYNNEI. This CDR3 spans 12 amino acids. The V and J ends lost 7 bases and 5 bases respectively, with 11 bases between them. As DNA, the CDR3 is TGTGCCAGCACCCTGGGGCGGTATGGCTACACCTTC. Protein: CASTLGRYGYTF.

V and J are TRBV5-1 and TRBJ2-7; D gene unclear. Per the germline V gene, CDR1 is SGHRS and CDR2 is YFSETQ. The CDR3 has 15 residues. V lost 1 base and J lost 5, with 16 bases in between. Here the CDR3 reads CASSLLTALMDEQYF. The CDR3 coding sequence is TGCGCCAGCAGCTTGTTAACAGCCCTCATGGACGAGCAGTACTTC.

V is TRBV3-1 (or the pseudogene TRBV3-2) and J is TRBJ1-2; 7 positions match TRBD1. Unmatched junction bases numbered 14, after V lost 9 bases and J lost 1 base. CDR3 length equals 16 residues. Looked up from germline, CDR1 is LGHDT and CDR2 is YNNKEL (reference sequence). CDR3 sequence reads: CARTHCEGAINYGYTF. CDR3 bases: TGTGCCAGGACCCACTGCGAGGGGGCGATTAACTATGGCTACACCTTC.

The chain uses TRBV4-1 and TRBJ1-2, with 7 bases fitting TRBD1. The length of the CDR3 is 15 residues. V shed 1 base, J shed 2 bases, and the junction held 4 bases outside the gene matches. CDR1 MGHRA and CDR2 YSYEKL come from the germline V gene. CDR3 sequence: CASSQVGDSNYGYTF. The CDR3 coding sequence is TGCGCCAGCAGCCAAGTGGGGGACAGCAACTATGGCTACACCTTC.

V usage is TRBV6-5 and J usage is TRBJ2-3, with D possibly being TRBD2 (5 bases). The length of the CDR3 is 14 residues. Trimming took off 8 bases at V and 6 bases at J, with 18 bases between the two ends. Germline V gene lookup returns CDR1 MNHEY and CDR2 SVGAGI. CDR3 in DNA: TGTGCCAGCGTAGCGACTTTCCAAAGGGATACGCAGTATTTT. It encodes CASVATFQRDTQYF.

V usage is TRBV18 and J usage is TRBJ1-1, with unresolved D. This CDR3 has 15 amino acids. From germline, CDR1 is KGHSH and CDR2 LQKENI. V lost 3 bases, J lost 1 base, and 12 bases lay in between. CDR3 residues: CASSPDEVRNTEAFF. The CDR3, as DNA: TGTGCCAGCTCACCTGATGAGGTGAGGAACACTGAAGCTTTCTTT.

V usage is TRBV18 and J usage is TRBJ1-1, with a possible D match to TRBD1 (5 bases). Germline CDR1 KGHSH, CDR2 LQKENI. V dropped 0 bases and J dropped 3 bases, with 14 bases sitting between them. The CDR3 totals 16 residues. The CDR3 sequence: CASSPPTGGSHTEAFF. Here the CDR3 DNA reads TGTGCCAGCTCACCACCTACAGGCGGTTCACACACTGAAGCTTTCTTT.

This chain links TRBV7-9 with TRBJ2-7; 8 bases are a match to TRBD2. The CDR3 totals 15 residues. The germline CDR1 and CDR2 sequences are SEHNR and FQNEAQ (reference sequence). Losses at the gene ends were 1 base for V and 2 bases for J; bases not matched to a gene: 4. CDR3 coding DNA: TGTGCCAGCAGCTTAGTGGCGGGAGGACCCTACGAGCAGTACTTC. This encodes CASSLVAGGPYEQYF.

The chain uses TRBV7-2 and TRBJ1-2; 8 positions agree with TRBD1. J lost 8 bases, V lost 5 bases, and 10 bases had no gene match. Germline CDR1 SGHTA, CDR2 FQGNSA. The CDR3 sequence is 14 residues long. The chain's CDR3 is CASSPDTGGRGYTF. As DNA, the CDR3 is TGTGCCAGCAGCCCCGACACAGGGGGTCGGGGCTACACCTTC.

The chain combines TRBV29-1 with TRBJ2-3, with 11 bases aligning to TRBD2. The CDR3 is made up of 15 amino acids. Trimming cost V 3 bases and J 6 bases; bases outside gene matches: 8. The germline V gene has CDR1 SQVTM and CDR2 ANQGSEA. The CDR3 here is CSVDKGTSGGDTQYF. The DNA for the CDR3 is TGCAGCGTTGATAAGGGGACTAGCGGAGGGGATACGCAGTATTTT.

The chain employs TRBV19 and TRBJ1-4; D possibly corresponds to TRBD1 (5 bases). Trimming removed 4 bases from V and 5 bases from J, with 8 bases in between. The CDR3 has 13 residues. Germline V lookup: CDR1 LNHDA, CDR2 SQIVND (reference sequence). This CDR3 is CASSTDKNEKLFF. The CDR3 DNA reads as TGTGCCAGTAGTACGGACAAGAATGAAAAACTGTTTTTT.

The rearrangement uses TRBV5-1 and TRBJ2-5; TRBD2 matches 11 bases. J gave up 5 bases and V 0 bases, and 9 bases lay outside the gene matches. The CDR3 totals 17 residues. The V gene's germline CDR1 is SGHRS and CDR2 YFSETQ. The CDR3 sequence is CASSLAVSGGAWETQYF. CDR3 DNA: TGCGCCAGCAGCTTGGCCGTTAGCGGGGGGGCCTGGGAGACCCAGTACTTC.

The chain combines TRBV28 with TRBJ1-2, with D unresolved. This CDR3 spans 14 amino acids. The germline V and J ends were trimmed by 6 bases and 8 bases, with 19 bases remaining between them. Germline values: CDR1 MDHEN, CDR2 SYDVKM. The CDR3 sequence is CASSSGGQTIGYTF. DNA for the CDR3: TGTGCCAGCAGCTCTGGCGGGCAGACGATAGGCTACACCTTC.

This clone was picked up one time. The J gene is TRBJ2-7, the V gene TRBV5-6; D unresolved. With 0 bases removed from V and 2 bases from J, the gap between germline ends came to 18 bases. CDR1 SGHDT and CDR2 YYEEEE come from the germline V gene. The CDR3 totals 17 residues. The CDR3 bases are TGTGCCAGCAGCTTGGAAGGGTTCCGTGGAAGGACCTACGAGCAGTACTTC. Protein: CASSLEGFRGRTYEQYF.

Details on this clone: A read error may account for a junction end that differs from germline. This rearrangement joins TRBV5-1 to TRBJ2-5, with D tentatively TRBD1 (6 bases). This CDR3 has 13 residues. Germline loops: CDR1 SGHRS, CDR2 YFSETQ. The CDR3 loop is CASSFTGQGTQYF. The CDR3 nucleotides read TGCGCCAGCAGCTTTACAGGGCAAGGGACCCAGTACTTC. Based on the CDR3 plus reference TRBV5-1 and TRBJ2-5, the full variable domain is KAGVTQTPRYLIKTRGQQVTLSCSPISGHRSVSWYQQTPGQGLQFLFEYFSETQRNKGNFPGRFSGRQFSNSRSEMNVSTLELGDSALYLCASSFTGQGTQYFGPGTRLLVL.

The J gene is TRBJ2-7, the V gene TRBV5-5; D ambiguous. The CDR3 runs to 15 residues. V was trimmed by 0 bases and J by 1 base, leaving 11 bases between them. CDR1 and CDR2 (germline): SGHKS, YYEKEE (reference sequence). The CDR3 protein is CASSLGLYASYEQYF. Written as DNA, the CDR3 is TGTGCCAGCAGCTTGGGTCTATATGCATCCTACGAGCAGTACTTC.

The chain couples TRBV7-6 to TRBJ2-1; no clear D. Germline V gene lookup returns CDR1 SGHVS and CDR2 FNYEAQ. The V and J ends lost 7 bases and 7 bases respectively, with 14 bases between them. This CDR3 is built from 13 residues. The CDR3 sequence: CASTRPAGNEQFF. In DNA, the CDR3 is TGTGCCAGCACCCGACCCGCCGGGAATGAGCAGTTCTTC.

V usage is TRBV7-8 and J usage is TRBJ1-2; TRBD1 aligns across 8 bases. With V trimmed by 1 base and J by 4 bases, 5 bases remained unmatched. The CDR3 covers 15 residues. From germline, CDR1 is SGHVS and CDR2 FQNEAQ. CDR3: CASSLGQGLPYGYTF. In DNA form, the CDR3 reads TGTGCCAGCAGCTTAGGACAGGGGCTACCCTATGGCTACACCTTC.

The V gene is TRBV19, the J gene TRBJ1-1; 7 nucleotides match TRBD1. Germline CDR1 reads LNHDA; CDR2 reads SQIVND (reference sequence). CDR3 length equals 15 residues. V lost 7 bases and J lost 0; bases outside the gene matches: 8. In DNA, the CDR3 is TGTGCCAGTACTAAGACAGGGCTATTGAACACTGAAGCTTTCTTT. This codes for CASTKTGLLNTEAFF.

The gene calls are TRBV6-6 and TRBJ2-7; either TRBD1 or TRBD2 may supply D (5 bases each). CDR3 length equals 15 residues. V was clipped by 5 bases and J by 0 bases, with 14 bases between them. Germline CDR1 and CDR2: MNHNY and SVGAGI (reference sequence). As DNA, the CDR3 is TGTGCCAGCAGTCCCTGGGGGAGTACCTCCTACGAGCAGTACTTC. Its protein product is CASSPWGSTSYEQYF.

V and J are TRBV6-5 and TRBJ2-7, with D hard to call. The length of the CDR3 is 15 residues. CDR1 is MNHEY and CDR2 is SVGAGI in the germline V gene. Trimming left V 6 bases short and J 1 base short, with 16 bases between. The CDR3 DNA sequence: TGTGCCAGCAGCTCAACCGGGCCTAGGTCCTACGAGCAGTACTTC. This encodes CASSSTGPRSYEQYF.

The rearrangement uses TRBV24-1 and TRBJ2-5, with D perhaps TRBD2 (6 bases). The germline V gene encodes CDR1 KGHDR and CDR2 SFDVKD. V lost 0 bases and J 2 bases, leaving 9 bases between the germline ends. There are 15 residues in the CDR3. CDR3 in amino acids: CATSDLRRDQETQYF. The CDR3 bases are TGTGCCACCAGTGATTTGAGGAGGGATCAAGAGACCCAGTACTTC.